The rows below give T cell receptor beta chains drawn from one sample of a study of T cell changes during pregnancy in multiple sclerosis. The data were produced by immunoSEQ multiplex PCR, yet TCRdb's version contains in-frame clones alone and is incomplete. Of 45,000 to 70,000 clones listed, 80% to 95% are singletons. Sequenced here: CD4+ T cells from peripheral blood mononuclear cells, sampled after pregnancy. The receptors were gathered from a female donor in good health, enrolled as a control in a pregnancy study. The CDR3 runs from the conserved cysteine through the conserved F or W. The order of the fields is D gene, clone size, V gene, J gene, CDR3 protein, CDR3 DNA. The D gene is left open where the match is weak. Rows may omit the clone size; those that give it use once, few, many or a size class.

>TRBD1|-|TRBV4-2|TRBJ2-7
CASSQEKGAMYEQYF
TGTGCCAGCAGCCAAGAGAAGGGGGCGATGTACGAGCAGTACTTC
>TRBD1|-|TRBV7-3|TRBJ2-3
CASSLVATGGTDTQYF
TGTGCCAGCAGCTTAGTCGCGACAGGGGGCACAGATACGCAGTATTTT
>-|-|TRBV30|TRBJ2-4
CAWSVDRGAKNIQYF
TGTGCCTGGAGTGTAGATCGGGGGGCCAAAAACATTCAGTACTTC
>TRBD1|-|TRBV7-2|TRBJ2-4
CASSLGQTGGIQYF
TGTGCCAGCAGCTTAGGCCAGACAGGGGGGATTCAGTACTTC
>-|-|TRBV20-1|TRBJ1-1
CSASRGLGAFF
TGCAGTGCTAGCCGCGGTCTAGGAGCTTTCTTT
>TRBD1|-|TRBV5-4|TRBJ1-4
CASRKDREKLFF
TGTGCCAGCAGGAAGGACAGGGAAAAACTGTTTTTT
>-|once|TRBV2|TRBJ1-3
CASNLQSSGNTIYF
TGTGCCAGCAATCTGCAGTCCTCTGGAAACACCATATATTTT
>-|-|TRBV7-9|TRBJ1-1
CASSPLSQGTNTEAFF
TGTGCCAGCAGCCCCCTTTCCCAGGGGACGAACACTGAAGCTTTCTTT
>TRBD1|-|TRBV13|TRBJ2-1
CASSVDRESDEQFF
TGTGCCAGCAGCGTGGACAGGGAGTCGGATGAGCAGTTCTTC
>-|once|TRBV6-1|TRBJ1-1
CASSESVRAEAFF
TGTGCCAGCTCAGAGAGTGTCAGGGCTGAAGCTTTCTTT
>-|-|TRBV30|TRBJ1-6
CAWSKQSNSPLHF
TGTGCCTGGAGTAAACAGAGTAATTCACCCCTCCACTTT
>TRBD1|-|TRBV10-3|TRBJ2-7
CAISVGQVPEQYF
TGTGCCATCAGTGTTGGACAGGTACCCGAGCAGTACTTC
>TRBD2|-|TRBV7-2|TRBJ2-5
CASSLALGTSGGVREETQYF
TGTGCCAGCAGCTTAGCATTAGGGACTAGCGGGGGGGTTCGGGAAGAGACCCAGTACTTC
>TRBD2|-|TRBV19|TRBJ2-5
CASSIVVAGGPETQYF
TGTGCCAGTAGTATAGTCGTGGCGGGGGGGCCCGAGACCCAGTACTTC
>-|-|TRBV5-4|TRBJ1-2
CASSSGGLYGYTF
TGTGCCAGCAGCTCCGGAGGCCTCTATGGCTACACCTTC
>-|few|TRBV18|TRBJ1-1
CASSPSAAENTEAFF
TGTGCCAGCTCACCGTCCGCGGCCGAGAACACTGAAGCTTTCTTT
>TRBD2|once|TRBV5-3|TRBJ2-5
CARLGLAGAFQETQYF
TGTGCCAGACTCGGCCTAGCGGGGGCCTTCCAAGAGACCCAGTACTTC
>TRBD1|-|TRBV2|TRBJ1-2
CASSLGQGYGYTF
TGTGCCAGCAGCCTGGGACAGGGGTATGGCTACACCTTC
>-|-|TRBV2|TRBJ2-7
CASKGVYEQYF
TGTGCCAGCAAAGGGGTCTACGAGCAGTACTTC
>-|-|TRBV14|TRBJ2-5
CASSQDGGIVETQYF
TGTGCCAGCAGCCAAGATGGCGGGATTGTTGAGACCCAGTACTTC
>-|-|TRBV5-4|TRBJ1-2
CASSLKGGFNYGYTF
TGTGCCAGCAGCTTGAAAGGGGGTTTTAACTATGGCTACACCTTC